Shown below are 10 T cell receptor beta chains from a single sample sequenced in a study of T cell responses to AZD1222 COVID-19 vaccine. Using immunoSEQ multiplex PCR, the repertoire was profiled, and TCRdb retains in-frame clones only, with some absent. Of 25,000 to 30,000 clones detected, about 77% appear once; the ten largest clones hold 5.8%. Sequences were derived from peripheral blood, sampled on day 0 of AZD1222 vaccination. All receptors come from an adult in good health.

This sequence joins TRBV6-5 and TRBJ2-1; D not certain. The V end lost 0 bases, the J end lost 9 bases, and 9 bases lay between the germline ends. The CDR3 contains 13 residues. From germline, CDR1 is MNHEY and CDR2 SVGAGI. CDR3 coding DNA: TGTGCCAGCAGTTACTCGATCACAAGTGAGCAGTTCTTC. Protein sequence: CASSYSITSEQFF.

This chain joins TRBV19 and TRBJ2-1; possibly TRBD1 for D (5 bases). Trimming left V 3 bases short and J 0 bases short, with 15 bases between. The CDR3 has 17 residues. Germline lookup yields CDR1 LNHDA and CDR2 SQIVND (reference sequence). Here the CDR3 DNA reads TGTGCCAGTAGTATTGCAGGGATCCGCGGCTCCTACAATGAGCAGTTCTTC. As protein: CASSIAGIRGSYNEQFF.

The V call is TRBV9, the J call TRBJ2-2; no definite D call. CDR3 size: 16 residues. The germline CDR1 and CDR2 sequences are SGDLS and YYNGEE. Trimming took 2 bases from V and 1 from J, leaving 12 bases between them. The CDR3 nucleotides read TGTGCCAGCAGCGTTCGTCGGACCGAGAACACCGGGGAGCTGTTTTTT. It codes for CASSVRRTENTGELFF.

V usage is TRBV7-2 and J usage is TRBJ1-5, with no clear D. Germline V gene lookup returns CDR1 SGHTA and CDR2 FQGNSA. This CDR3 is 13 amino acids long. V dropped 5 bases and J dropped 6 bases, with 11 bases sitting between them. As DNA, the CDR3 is TGTGCCAGCAGCCAACTCAACCTTCAGCCCCAGCATTTT. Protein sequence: CASSQLNLQPQHF.

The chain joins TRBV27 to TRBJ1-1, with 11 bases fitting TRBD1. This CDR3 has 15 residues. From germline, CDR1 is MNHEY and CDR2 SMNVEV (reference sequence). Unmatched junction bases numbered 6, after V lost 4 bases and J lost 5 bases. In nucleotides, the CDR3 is TGTGCCAGCAGTTGGGACAGGGGGGTTGGGACTGAAGCTTTCTTT. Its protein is CASSWDRGVGTEAFF.

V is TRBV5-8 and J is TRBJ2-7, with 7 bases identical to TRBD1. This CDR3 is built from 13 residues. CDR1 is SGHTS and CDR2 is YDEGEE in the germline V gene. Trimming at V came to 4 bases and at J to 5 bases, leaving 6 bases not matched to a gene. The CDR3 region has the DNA TGTGCCAGCAGCCGGGACAGACTAAACGAGCAGTACGTC. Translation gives CASSRDRLNEQYV.

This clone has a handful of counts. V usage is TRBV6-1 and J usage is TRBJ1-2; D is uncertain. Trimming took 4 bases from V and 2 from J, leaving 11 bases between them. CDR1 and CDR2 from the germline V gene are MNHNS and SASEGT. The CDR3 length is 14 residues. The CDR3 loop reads CASSGATENYGYTF. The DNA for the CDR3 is TGTGCCAGCAGTGGAGCCACAGAGAACTATGGCTACACCTTC.

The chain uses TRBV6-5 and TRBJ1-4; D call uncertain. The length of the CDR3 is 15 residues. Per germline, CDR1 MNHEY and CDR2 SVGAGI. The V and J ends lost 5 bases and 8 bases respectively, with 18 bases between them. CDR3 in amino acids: CASSRGGMPGEKLFF. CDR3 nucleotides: TGTGCCAGCAGTCGTGGAGGGATGCCTGGGGAAAAACTGTTTTTT.

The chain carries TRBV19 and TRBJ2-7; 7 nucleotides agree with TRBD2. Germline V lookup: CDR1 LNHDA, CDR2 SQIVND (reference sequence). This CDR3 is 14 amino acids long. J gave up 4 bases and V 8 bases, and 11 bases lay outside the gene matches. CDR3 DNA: TGTGCCAGTTCCTTCTCGCGGGGGAAGTACGAGCAGTACTTC. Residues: CASSFSRGKYEQYF.

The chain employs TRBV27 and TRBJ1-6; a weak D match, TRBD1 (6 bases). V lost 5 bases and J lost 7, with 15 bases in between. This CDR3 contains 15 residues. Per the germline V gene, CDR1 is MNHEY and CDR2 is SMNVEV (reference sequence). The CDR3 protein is CASSPETQGNSPLHF. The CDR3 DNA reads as TGTGCCAGCAGTCCGGAGACACAGGGAAATTCACCCCTCCACTTT.